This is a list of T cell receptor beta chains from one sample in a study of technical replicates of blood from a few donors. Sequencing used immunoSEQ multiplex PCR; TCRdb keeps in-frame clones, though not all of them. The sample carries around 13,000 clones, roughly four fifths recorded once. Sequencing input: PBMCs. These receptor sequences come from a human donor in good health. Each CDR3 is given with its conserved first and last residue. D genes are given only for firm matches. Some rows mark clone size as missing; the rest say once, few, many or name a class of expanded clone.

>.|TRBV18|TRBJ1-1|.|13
CASSPLGDTEAFF
TGTGCCAGCTCACCCCTAGGGGACACTGAAGCTTTCTTT
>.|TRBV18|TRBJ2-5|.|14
CASSPPGGGETQYF
TGTGCCAGCTCACCACCCGGGGGAGGAGAGACCCAGTACTTC
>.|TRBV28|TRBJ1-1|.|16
CASSRSRFSEGTEAFF
TGTGCCAGCAGCCGAAGCCGGTTCTCGGAGGGGACTGAAGCTTTCTTT
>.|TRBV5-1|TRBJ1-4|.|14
CASSLDGLNEKLFF
TGCGCCAGCAGCTTGGACGGTCTTAATGAAAAACTGTTTTTT
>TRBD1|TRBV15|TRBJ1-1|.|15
CATSRGGTGNTEAFF
TGTGCCACCAGCAGAGGGGGGACAGGGAACACTGAAGCTTTCTTT
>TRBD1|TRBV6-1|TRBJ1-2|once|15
CASRAWDRGQDGYTF
TGTGCCAGCAGGGCCTGGGACAGGGGGCAAGATGGCTACACCTTC
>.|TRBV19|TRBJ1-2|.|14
CASTQGEGVSGYTF
TGTGCCAGTACTCAGGGAGAGGGGGTCTCTGGCTACACCTTC
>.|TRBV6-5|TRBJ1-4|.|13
CASSRGVGEKLFF
TGTGCCAGCAGTCGGGGGGTGGGTGAAAAACTGTTTTTT
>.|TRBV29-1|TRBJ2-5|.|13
CSTEADFGETQYF
TGCAGCACCGAGGCGGACTTTGGGGAGACCCAGTACTTC
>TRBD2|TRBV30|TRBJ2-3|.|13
CAWSVAGGATQYF
TGTGCCTGGAGTGTAGCGGGAGGTGCAACGCAGTATTTT
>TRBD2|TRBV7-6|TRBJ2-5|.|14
CASSFASGEETQYF
TGTGCCAGCAGCTTTGCGAGCGGGGAAGAGACCCAGTACTTC
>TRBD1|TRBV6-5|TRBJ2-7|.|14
CASSFRDRGYEQYF
TGTGCCAGCAGTTTCCGGGACAGGGGTTACGAGCAGTACTTC
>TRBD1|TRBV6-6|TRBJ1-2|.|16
CASSYSTGLMDYGYTF
TGTGCCAGCAGTTACTCGACAGGGCTGATGGACTATGGCTACACCTTC
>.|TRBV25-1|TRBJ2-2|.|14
CASTPSTGTGELFF
TGTGCCAGCACCCCTTCAACGGGGACCGGGGAGCTGTTTTTT
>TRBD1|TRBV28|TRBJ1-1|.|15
CASRTGGESNTEAFF
TGTGCCAGCCGGACAGGGGGCGAATCGAACACTGAAGCTTTCTTT
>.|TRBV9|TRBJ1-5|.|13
CASSAGGYQPQHF
TGTGCCAGCAGCGCCGGGGGGTATCAGCCCCAGCATTTT
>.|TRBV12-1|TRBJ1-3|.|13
CASIHRVGNTIYF
TGTGCCAGCATACACAGGGTAGGAAACACCATATATTTT
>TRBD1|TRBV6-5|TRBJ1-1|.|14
CASSSRTGGIEAFF
TGTGCCAGCAGTTCCCGGACAGGGGGGATTGAAGCTTTCTTT
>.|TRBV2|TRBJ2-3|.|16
CASSGPWNRDTDTQYF
TGTGCCAGCAGCGGGCCATGGAACAGGGACACAGATACGCAGTATTTT
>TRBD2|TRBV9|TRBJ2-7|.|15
CASSSTGTSLGEQYF
TGTGCCAGCAGCTCCACCGGGACTAGCCTTGGAGAGCAGTACTTC
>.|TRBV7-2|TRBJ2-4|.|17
CASSHGTASLAKNIQYF
TGTGCCAGCAGCCATGGGACTGCATCCTTAGCCAAAAACATTCAGTACTTC
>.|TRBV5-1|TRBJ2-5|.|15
CASSLGSPGPETQYF
TGCGCCAGCAGCTTGGGGTCTCCAGGGCCCGAGACCCAGTACTTC
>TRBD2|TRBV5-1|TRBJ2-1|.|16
CASSLGLAGGVNEQFF
TGCGCCAGCAGCTTGGGACTAGCGGGAGGGGTCAATGAGCAGTTCTTC
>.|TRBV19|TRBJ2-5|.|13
CASSIGDSETQYF
TGTGCCAGTAGTATAGGGGACTCAGAGACCCAGTACTTC
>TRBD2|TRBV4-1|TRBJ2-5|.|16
CASSQGLADLQETQYF
TGCGCCAGCAGCCAGGGACTAGCGGATCTTCAAGAGACCCAGTACTTC
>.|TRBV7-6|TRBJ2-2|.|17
CASSLEGGTANTGELFF
TGTGCCAGCAGCTTAGAGGGGGGGACGGCGAACACCGGGGAGCTGTTTTTT
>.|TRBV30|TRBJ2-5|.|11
CAWLEGQTQYF
TGTGCCTGGTTGGAGGGCCAGACCCAGTACTTC
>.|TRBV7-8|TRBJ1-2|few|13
CASSPRGDYGYTF
TGTGCCAGCAGCCCCCGGGGGGACTATGGCTACACCTTC
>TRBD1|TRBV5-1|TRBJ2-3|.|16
CASSSGQGGSTDTQYF
TGCGCCAGCAGCTCCGGACAGGGTGGGTCCACAGATACGCAGTATTTT
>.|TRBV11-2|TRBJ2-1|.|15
CASSSGDRQYNEQFF
TGTGCCAGCAGCTCAGGAGACAGGCAATACAATGAGCAGTTCTTC
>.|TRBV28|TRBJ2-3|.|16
CASSPRQRLITDTQYF
TGTGCCAGCAGTCCCCGACAGCGCCTGATCACAGATACGCAGTATTTT
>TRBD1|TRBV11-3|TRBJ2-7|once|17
CASSLSSGTGDSYEQYF
TGTGCCAGCAGCCTAAGCTCCGGGACAGGAGACTCCTACGAGCAGTACTTC
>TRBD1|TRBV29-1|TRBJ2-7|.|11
CSVVTGYEQYF
TGCAGCGTAGTGACAGGGTACGAGCAGTACTTC
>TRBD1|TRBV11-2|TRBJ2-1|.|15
CASSIRDRGYNEQFF
TGTGCCAGCAGCATAAGGGACAGGGGTTACAATGAGCAGTTCTTC
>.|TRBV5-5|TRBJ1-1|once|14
CASSLHQGRTEAFF
TGTGCCAGCAGCTTACATCAGGGGCGGACTGAAGCTTTCTTT
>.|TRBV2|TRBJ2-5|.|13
CASSEVLRGTQYF
TGTGCCAGCAGTGAGGTCCTACGGGGGACCCAGTACTTC
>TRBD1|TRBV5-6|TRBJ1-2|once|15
CASSPGQAAGYGYTF
TGTGCCAGCAGCCCGGGACAGGCCGCTGGCTATGGCTACACCTTC
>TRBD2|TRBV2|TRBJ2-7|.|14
CASSRTSGPYEQYF
TGTGCCAGCAGTAGGACTAGCGGGCCCTACGAGCAGTACTTC
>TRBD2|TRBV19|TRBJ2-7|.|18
CASSIRYGGGGSSHEQYF
TGTGCCAGTAGTATAAGGTACGGCGGGGGAGGGTCCTCCCACGAGCAGTACTTC
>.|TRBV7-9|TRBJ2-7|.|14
CASSRTGTNYEQYF
TGTGCCAGCAGCCGCACCGGGACAAACTACGAGCAGTACTTC
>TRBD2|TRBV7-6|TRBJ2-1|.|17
CASSYFGEAGGGNEQFF
TGTGCCAGCAGCTATTTCGGAGAAGCGGGAGGGGGCAATGAGCAGTTCTTC